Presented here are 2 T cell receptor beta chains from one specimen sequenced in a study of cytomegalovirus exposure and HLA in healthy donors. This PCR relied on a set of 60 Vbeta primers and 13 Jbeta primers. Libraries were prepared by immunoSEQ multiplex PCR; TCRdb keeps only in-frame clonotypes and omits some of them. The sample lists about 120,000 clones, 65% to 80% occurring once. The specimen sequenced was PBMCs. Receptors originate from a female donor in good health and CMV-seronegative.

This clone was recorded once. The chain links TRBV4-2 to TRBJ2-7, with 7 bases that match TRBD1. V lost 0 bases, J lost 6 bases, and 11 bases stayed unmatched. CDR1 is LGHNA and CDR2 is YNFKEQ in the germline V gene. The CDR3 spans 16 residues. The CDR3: CASSQDRLGGGFEQYF. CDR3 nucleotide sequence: TGTGCCAGCAGCCAAGATCGTTTAGGGGGCGGATTCGAGCAGTACTTC.

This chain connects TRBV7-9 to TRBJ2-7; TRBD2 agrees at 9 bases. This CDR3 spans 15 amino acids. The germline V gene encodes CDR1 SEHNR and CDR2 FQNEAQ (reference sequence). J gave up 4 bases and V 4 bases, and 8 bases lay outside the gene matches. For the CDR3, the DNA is TGTGCCAGCAGCTCTCAGCGGGGGGCCCAATACGAGCAGTACTTC. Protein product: CASSSQRGAQYEQYF.